This TCR beta chain was observed in a study of T cells in Graves' hyperthyroidism and ophthalmopathy. Researchers amplified the TCR beta CDR3 regions from RNA transcripts. The TCR CDR3 was amplified in a first-round RT-PCR using the HTBI primer set. TCRdb redid the calling of the multiplex PCR reads with MiXCR, one entry per CDR3 protein. Of a few hundred thousand distinct CDR3 sequences listed, approximately 15% are singletons. This CDR3 contains 16 residues. From germline, CDR1 is LGHDT and CDR2 YNNKEL (reference sequence). The germline V and J ends were trimmed by 4 bases and 4 bases, with 17 bases remaining between them.

Sequences were obtained from blood. The origin of this receptor is a man younger than 40 with Graves' hyperthyroidism that later progressed to Graves' ophthalmopathy. This chain links TRBV3-1 with TRBJ1-3, with D possibly TRBD1 on 5 matching bases. CDR3 sequence: CASSPGAGYKGNTIYF. Here the CDR3 DNA reads TGTGCCAGCAGCCCTGGGGCAGGGTACAAAGGAAACACCATATATTTT.